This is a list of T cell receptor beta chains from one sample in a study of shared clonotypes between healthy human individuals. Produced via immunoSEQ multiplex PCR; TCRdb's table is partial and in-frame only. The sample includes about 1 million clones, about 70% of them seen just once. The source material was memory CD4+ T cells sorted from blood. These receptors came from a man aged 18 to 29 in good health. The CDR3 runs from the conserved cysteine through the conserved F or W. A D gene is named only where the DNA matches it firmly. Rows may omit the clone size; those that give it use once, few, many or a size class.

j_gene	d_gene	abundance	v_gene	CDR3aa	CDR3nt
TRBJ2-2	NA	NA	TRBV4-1	CASSQEGGTNTGELFF	TGCGCCAGCAGCCAAGAGGGCGGGACGAACACCGGGGAGCTGTTTTTT
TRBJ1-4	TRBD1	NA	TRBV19	CASNPGTGQLFF	TGTGCCAGTAACCCCGGGACAGGCCAACTGTTTTTT
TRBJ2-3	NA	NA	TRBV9	CASSDGREADTQYF	TGTGCCAGCAGCGATGGCAGGGAGGCAGATACGCAGTATTTT
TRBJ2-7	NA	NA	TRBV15	CATSSLRWDEQYF	TGTGCCACCAGCAGCTTACGTTGGGACGAGCAGTACTTC
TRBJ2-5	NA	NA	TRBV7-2	CASSPNVETQYF	TGTGCCAGCAGCCCAAACGTAGAGACCCAGTACTTC
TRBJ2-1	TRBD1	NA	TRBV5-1	CASSLSQGAYNEQFF	TGCGCCAGCAGCCTTTCTCAGGGGGCTTACAATGAGCAGTTCTTC
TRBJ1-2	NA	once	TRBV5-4	CASSLAKTVYGYTF	TGTGCCAGCAGCTTGGCCAAAACCGTTTATGGCTACACCTTC
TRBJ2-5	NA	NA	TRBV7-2	CASSLLGGRETQYF	TGTGCCAGCAGCTTACTCGGGGGCCGGGAGACCCAGTACTTC
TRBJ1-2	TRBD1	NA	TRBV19	CASSIAGGFTNYGYTF	TGTGCCAGTAGTATCGCAGGGGGCTTTACTAACTATGGCTACACCTTC
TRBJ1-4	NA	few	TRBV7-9	CASSLDYNEKLFF	TGTGCCAGCAGCTTAGATTATAATGAAAAACTGTTTTTT
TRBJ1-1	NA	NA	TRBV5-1	CASSLVGGNTEAFF	TGCGCCAGCAGCTTGGTTGGTGGGAACACTGAAGCTTTCTTT
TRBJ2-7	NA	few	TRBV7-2	CASSGSRQGLQYF	TGTGCCAGTTCCGGGTCCCGGCAAGGGTTGCAGTACTTC
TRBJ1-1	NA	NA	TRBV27	CASSLERGNTEAFF	TGTGCCAGCAGTTTAGAAAGGGGGAACACTGAAGCTTTCTTT
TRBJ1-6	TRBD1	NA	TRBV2	CASRSGTEVSPLHF	TGTGCCAGCAGGTCCGGGACAGAGGTTTCACCCCTCCACTTT
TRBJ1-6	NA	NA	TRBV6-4	CASREDINSPLHF	TGTGCCAGCAGAGAGGACATTAATTCACCCCTCCACTTT
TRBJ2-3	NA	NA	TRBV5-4	CASSLEGLGLDTQYF	TGTGCCAGCAGCTTGGAGGGGCTAGGTCTAGATACGCAGTATTTT
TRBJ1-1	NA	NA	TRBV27	CASSLNRGNTEAFF	TGTGCCAGCAGTCTAAACCGGGGAAACACTGAAGCTTTCTTT
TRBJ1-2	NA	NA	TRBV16	CASSPQGGYGYTF	TGTGCCAGCAGCCCTCAAGGCGGGTATGGCTACACCTTC
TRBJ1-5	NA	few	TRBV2	CASSEIEGQPQHF	TGTGCCAGCAGTGAAATCGAGGGTCAGCCCCAGCATTTT
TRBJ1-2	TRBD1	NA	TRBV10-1	CASSADRAGGYTF	TGCGCCAGCAGCGCCGACAGGGCGGGTGGCTACACCTTC
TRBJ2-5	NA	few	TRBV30	CAWNPTGKRETQYF	TGTGCCTGGAACCCCACGGGGAAGAGGGAGACCCAGTACTTC
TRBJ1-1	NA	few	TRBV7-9	CASSLEVIEAFF	TGTGCCAGCAGCTTAGAAGTTATTGAAGCTTTCTTT
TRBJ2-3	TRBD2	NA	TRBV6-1	CASSEGLAGTDTQYF	TGTGCCAGCAGTGAAGGTCTAGCGGGCACAGATACGCAGTATTTT
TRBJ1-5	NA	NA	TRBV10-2	CASSWDTGGNSNQPQHF	TGCGCCAGCAGTTGGGACACCGGTGGGAATAGCAATCAGCCCCAGCATTTT
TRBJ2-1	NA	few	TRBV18	CASSPTLVGSGPNNNEQFF	TGTGCCAGCTCACCAACCCTAGTGGGTAGCGGACCAAATAACAATGAGCAGTTCTTC
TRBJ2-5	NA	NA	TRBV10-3	CAISDGETQYF	TGTGCCATCAGTGATGGAGAGACCCAGTACTTC
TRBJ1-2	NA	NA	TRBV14	CASSPITHGYTF	TGTGCCAGCAGCCCAATAACCCATGGCTACACCTTC
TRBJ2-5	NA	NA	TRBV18	CASSPNAAAQETQYF	TGTGCCAGCTCACCAAACGCGGCAGCCCAAGAGACCCAGTACTTC
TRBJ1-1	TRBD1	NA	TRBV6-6	CASSPGTGVADTEAFF	TGTGCCAGCAGCCCCGGGACAGGGGTCGCGGACACTGAAGCTTTCTTT
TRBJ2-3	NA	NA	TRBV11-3	CASSLDGAADTQYF	TGTGCCAGCAGCTTGGACGGGGCTGCGGATACGCAGTATTTT
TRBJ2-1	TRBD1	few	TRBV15	CATSRGPGQVNNEQFF	TGTGCCACCAGCAGAGGACCGGGACAGGTAAACAATGAGCAGTTCTTC
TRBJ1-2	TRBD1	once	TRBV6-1	CASSDLTGDYGYTF	TGTGCCAGCAGTGATTTGACAGGGGACTATGGCTACACCTTC
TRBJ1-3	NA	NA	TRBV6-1	CASSEESAFSGNTIYF	TGTGCCAGCAGTGAAGAAAGCGCTTTCTCTGGAAACACCATATATTTT
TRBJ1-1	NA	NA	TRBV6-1	CASSEARAFF	TGTGCCAGCAGTGAAGCCCGGGCTTTCTTT
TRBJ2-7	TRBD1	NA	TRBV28	CASSRTGLSYEQYF	TGTGCCAGCAGTCGGACAGGCCTCTCCTACGAGCAGTACTTC
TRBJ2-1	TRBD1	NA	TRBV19	CASSVHRDRVVREQFF	TGTGCCAGTAGTGTACACCGGGACAGGGTGGTTAGGGAGCAGTTCTTC
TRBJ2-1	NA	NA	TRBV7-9	CASSLGGGRVYNEQFF	TGTGCCAGCAGCTTGGGCGGCGGCCGGGTTTACAATGAGCAGTTCTTC
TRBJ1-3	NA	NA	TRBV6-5	CASSFLEPGNTIYF	TGTGCCAGCAGTTTCCTTGAGCCTGGAAACACCATATATTTT
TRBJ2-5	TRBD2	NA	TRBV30	CACSGGLVETQYF	TGTGCCTGTAGCGGGGGACTTGTTGAGACCCAGTACTTC
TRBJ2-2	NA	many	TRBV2	CASREGYTGELFF	TGTGCCAGCAGGGAGGGGTACACCGGGGAGCTGTTTTTT
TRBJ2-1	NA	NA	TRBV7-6	CASSMDYLYNEQFF	TGTGCCAGCAGCATGGACTATCTGTACAATGAGCAGTTCTTC
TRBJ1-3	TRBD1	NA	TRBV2	CASRVTGGSGNTIYF	TGTGCCAGCAGAGTGACAGGGGGCTCTGGAAACACCATATATTTT
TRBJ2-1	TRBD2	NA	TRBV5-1	CASSPPGTSGNEQFF	TGCGCCAGCAGCCCACCCGGGACTAGCGGAAATGAGCAGTTCTTC
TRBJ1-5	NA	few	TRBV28	CASSWNQPQHF	TGTGCCAGCAGTTGGAACCAGCCCCAGCATTTT
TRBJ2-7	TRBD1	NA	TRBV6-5	CASKDPGGEQYF	TGTGCCAGCAAGGACCCAGGGGGCGAGCAGTACTTC
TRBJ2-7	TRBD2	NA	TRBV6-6	CASTSGTYEQYF	TGTGCCAGCACCAGCGGGACGTACGAGCAGTACTTC
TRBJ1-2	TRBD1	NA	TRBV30	CAWRTGGSYGYTF	TGTGCCTGGAGAACAGGGGGCAGCTATGGCTACACCTTC
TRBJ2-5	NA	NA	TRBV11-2	CASSKQGGERETQYF	TGTGCCAGCAGCAAGCAGGGGGGGGAGAGGGAGACCCAGTACTTC
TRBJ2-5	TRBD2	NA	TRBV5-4	CASSSTGTSGGRETQYF	TGTGCCAGCAGCTCTACCGGGACTAGCGGGGGAAGAGAGACCCAGTACTTC
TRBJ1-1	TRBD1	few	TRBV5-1	CASSGRTGDTEAFF	TGCGCCAGCAGCGGTAGGACAGGGGACACTGAAGCTTTCTTT
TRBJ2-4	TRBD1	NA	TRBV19	CASSTGTGNIQYF	TGTGCCAGTAGTACGGGGACAGGAAACATTCAGTACTTC
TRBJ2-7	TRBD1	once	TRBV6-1	CASRLPGQGGHEQYF	TGTGCCAGCAGACTTCCGGGACAGGGAGGCCACGAGCAGTACTTC
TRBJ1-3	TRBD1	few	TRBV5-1	CASSLDRAFGNTIYF	TGCGCCAGCAGTCTGGACAGGGCCTTTGGAAACACCATATATTTT
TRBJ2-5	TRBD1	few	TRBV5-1	CASSTDRVETQYF	TGCGCCAGCAGCACAGACAGGGTTGAGACCCAGTACTTC